This T cell receptor (beta chain) derives from a study of neurological immune-mediated disorders. This clonotype was detected many times. CDR3 length equals 15 residues. Trimming removed 0 bases from V and 3 bases from J; junction bases left unmatched: 7. Germline V gene data show CDR1 as DFQATT and CDR2 as SNEGSKA (reference sequence). MiXCR, applied by TCRdb to the 5' RACE reads, yields one record per CDR3 protein. The table includes tens of thousands of distinct CDR3 sequences, roughly a sixth detected once. This sequence joins TRBV20-1 and TRBJ1-1; 7 bases line up with TRBD1. This receptor was identified in a middle-aged woman in good health. Material for sequencing was PBMCs. The CDR3 coding sequence is TGCAGTGCTAGAGATCTGGGCAGGGGGGACACTGAAGCTTTCTTT. It is translated as CSARDLGRGDTEAFF.